The present entry profiles one TCR beta chain with its context. Combining a sample-barcoded 5' primer with a J-beta primer mix, a second PCR ran for roughly 7 to 11 cycles. MiXCR was run by TCRdb on the 5' RACE reads, yielding one entry per CDR3 protein. The sample lists around 1,500,000 distinct CDR3 sequences, approximately 38% occurring once. This CDR3 comprises 17 residues. The source of the sample is a study of blood T cells in healthy people across ages. The sequencing sample was made of blood. The chain employs TRBV1 and TRBJ1-1. TRBV1 is recorded as a pseudogene. This TCR derives from a woman aged 18-29 years in good health. The CDR3: CTSSQRGDGLMRTEAFF. The CDR3, as DNA: TGCACCAGCAGCCAGCGAGGGGACGGACTAATGAGGACTGAAGCTTTCTTT.